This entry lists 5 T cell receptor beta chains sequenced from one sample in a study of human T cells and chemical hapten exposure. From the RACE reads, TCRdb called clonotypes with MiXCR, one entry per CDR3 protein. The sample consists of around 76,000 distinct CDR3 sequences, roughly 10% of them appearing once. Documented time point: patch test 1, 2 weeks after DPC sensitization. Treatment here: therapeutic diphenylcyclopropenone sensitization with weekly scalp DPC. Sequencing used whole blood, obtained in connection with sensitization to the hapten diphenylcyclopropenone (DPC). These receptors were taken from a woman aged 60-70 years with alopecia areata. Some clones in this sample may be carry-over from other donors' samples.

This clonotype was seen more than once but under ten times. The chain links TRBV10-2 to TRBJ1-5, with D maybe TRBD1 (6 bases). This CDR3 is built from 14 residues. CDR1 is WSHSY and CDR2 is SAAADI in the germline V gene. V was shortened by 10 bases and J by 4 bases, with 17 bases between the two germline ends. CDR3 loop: CATQSGTRNQPQHF. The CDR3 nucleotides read TGCGCCACCCAATCCGGGACAAGAAATCAGCCCCAGCATTTT.

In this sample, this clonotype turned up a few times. CDR3 coding DNA: TGTGCCAGCTCACCACCGGGGCCAGGGGCAGGTTGGGCTGAAGCTTTCTTT. As protein: CASSPPGPGAGWAEAFF. V gene TRBV18 combines with J gene TRBJ1-1; D perhaps matches TRBD1 (6 bases). The CDR3 loop spans 17 amino acids. Germline values: CDR1 KGHSH, CDR2 LQKENI. Trimming left V 0 bases short and J 6 bases short, with 20 bases between.

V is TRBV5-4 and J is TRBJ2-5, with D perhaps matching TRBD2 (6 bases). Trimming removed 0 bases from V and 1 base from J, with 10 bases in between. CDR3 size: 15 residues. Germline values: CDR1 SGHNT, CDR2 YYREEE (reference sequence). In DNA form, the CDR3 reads TGTGCCAGCAGCTTGGTCGGCGGGACCCAAGAGACCCAGTACTTC. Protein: CASSLVGGTQETQYF.

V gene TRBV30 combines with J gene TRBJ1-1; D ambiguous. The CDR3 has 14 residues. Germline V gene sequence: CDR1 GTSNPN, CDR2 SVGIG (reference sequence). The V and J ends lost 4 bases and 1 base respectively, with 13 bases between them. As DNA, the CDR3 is TGTGCCTGGATGTCTGGGGTCGAGAACACTGAAGCTTTCTTT. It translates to CAWMSGVENTEAFF. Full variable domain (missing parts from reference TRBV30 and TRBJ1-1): SQTIHQWPATLVQPVGSPLSLECTVEGTSNPNLYWYRQAAGRGLQLLFYSVGIGQISSEVPQNLSASRPQDRQFILSSKKLLLSDSGFYLCAWMSGVENTEAFFGQGTRLTVV.

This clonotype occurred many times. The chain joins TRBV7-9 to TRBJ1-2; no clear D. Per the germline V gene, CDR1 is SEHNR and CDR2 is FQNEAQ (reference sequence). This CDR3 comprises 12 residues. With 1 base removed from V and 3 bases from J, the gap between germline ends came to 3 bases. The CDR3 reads CASSLDDYGYTF. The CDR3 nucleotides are TGTGCCAGCAGCTTAGATGACTATGGCTACACCTTC.